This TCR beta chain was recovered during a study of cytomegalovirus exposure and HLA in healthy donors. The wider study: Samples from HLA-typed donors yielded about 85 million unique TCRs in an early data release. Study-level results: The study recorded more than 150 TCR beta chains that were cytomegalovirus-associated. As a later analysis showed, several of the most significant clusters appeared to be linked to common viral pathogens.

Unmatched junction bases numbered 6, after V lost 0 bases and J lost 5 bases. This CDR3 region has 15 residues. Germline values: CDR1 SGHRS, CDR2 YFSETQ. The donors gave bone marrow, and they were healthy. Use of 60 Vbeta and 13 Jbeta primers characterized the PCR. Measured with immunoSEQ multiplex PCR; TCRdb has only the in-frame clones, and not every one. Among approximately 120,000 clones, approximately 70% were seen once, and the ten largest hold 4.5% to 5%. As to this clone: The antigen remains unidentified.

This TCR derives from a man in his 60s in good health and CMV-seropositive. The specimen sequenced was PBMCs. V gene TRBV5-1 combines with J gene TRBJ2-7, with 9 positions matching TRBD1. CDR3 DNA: TGCGCCAGCAGCTTGGGGGGGACAGGGCTTAACGAGCAGTACTTC. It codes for CASSLGGTGLNEQYF.